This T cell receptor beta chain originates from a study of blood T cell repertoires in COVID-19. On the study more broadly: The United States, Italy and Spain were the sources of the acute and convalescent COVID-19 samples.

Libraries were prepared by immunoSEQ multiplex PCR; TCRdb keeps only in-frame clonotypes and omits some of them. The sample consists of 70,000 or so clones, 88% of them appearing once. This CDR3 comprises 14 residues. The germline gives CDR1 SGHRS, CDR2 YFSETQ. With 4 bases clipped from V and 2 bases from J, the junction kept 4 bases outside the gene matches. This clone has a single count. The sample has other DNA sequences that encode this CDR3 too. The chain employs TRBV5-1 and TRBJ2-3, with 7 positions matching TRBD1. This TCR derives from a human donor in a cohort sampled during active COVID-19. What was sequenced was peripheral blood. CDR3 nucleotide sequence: TGCGCCAGCAGCCCGGGACAGTCCACAGATACGCAGTATTTT. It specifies CASSPGQSTDTQYF.